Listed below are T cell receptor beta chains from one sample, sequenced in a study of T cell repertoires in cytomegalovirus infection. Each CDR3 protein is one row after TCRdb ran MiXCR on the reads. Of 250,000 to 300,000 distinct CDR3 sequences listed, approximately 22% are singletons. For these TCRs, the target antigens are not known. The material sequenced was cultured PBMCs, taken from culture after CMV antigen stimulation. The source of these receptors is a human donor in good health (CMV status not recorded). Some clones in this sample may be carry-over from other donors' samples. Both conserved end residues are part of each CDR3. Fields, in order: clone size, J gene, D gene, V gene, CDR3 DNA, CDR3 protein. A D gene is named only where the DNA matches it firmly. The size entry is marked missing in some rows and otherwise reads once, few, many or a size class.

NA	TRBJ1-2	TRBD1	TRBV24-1	TGTGCCACCAGTGACACCGGGACAGTGGTTGGCTACACCTTC	CATSDTGTVVGYTF
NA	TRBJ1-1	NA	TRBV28	TGTGCCAGCAGATCATTTAGGACAAAGAACACTGAAGCTTTCTTT	CASRSFRTKNTEAFF
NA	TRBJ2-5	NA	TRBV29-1	TGCAGCGGGGCAGAGGGGGAGACCCAGTACTTC	CSGAEGETQYF
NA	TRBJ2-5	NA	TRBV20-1	TGCAGTGCTAGTACTACGGGTCTGATTCAAGAGACCCAGTACTTC	CSASTTGLIQETQYF
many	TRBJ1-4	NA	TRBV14	TGTGCCAGCAGCCAAGTAGTCGGGATTAATGAAAAACTGTTTTTT	CASSQVVGINEKLFF
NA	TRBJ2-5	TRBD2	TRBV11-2	TGTGCCACCCAGGGGGACCTTGCGGGAGGGGAGACCCAGTACTTC	CATQGDLAGGETQYF
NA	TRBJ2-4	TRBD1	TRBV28	TGTGCCAGCAGCCACGGGACAGGTTTCCCATTTCAGTACTTC	CASSHGTGFPFQYF
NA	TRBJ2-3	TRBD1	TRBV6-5	TGTGCCAGCAGTTACACAGGGGTAAGGGATACGCAGTATTTT	CASSYTGVRDTQYF
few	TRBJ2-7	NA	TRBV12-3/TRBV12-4	TGTGCCAGCAGTTTAGTGGGGGCTAGGGAGCAGTACTTC	CASSLVGAREQYF
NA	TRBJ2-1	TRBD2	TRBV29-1	TGCAGCGCAACAGGACTAGCGGGGGGGGATGAGCAGTTCTTC	CSATGLAGGDEQFF
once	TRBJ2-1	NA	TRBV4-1	TGCGCCAGCAGCCAAGATATGAGCGGTTCTCCGGACAATGAGCAGTTCTTC	CASSQDMSGSPDNEQFF
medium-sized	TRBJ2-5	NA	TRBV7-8	TGTGCCAGCAGCCCCTTGGGGGACCAGTACTTC	CASSPLGDQYF
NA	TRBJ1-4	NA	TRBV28	TGTGCCACCACGAAAGCAACTAATGAAAAACTGTTTTTT	CATTKATNEKLFF
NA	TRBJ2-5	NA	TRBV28	TGTGCCAGCAGTTCAAGTCTAGAGGGTTGGGAAGAGACCCAGTACTTC	CASSSSLEGWEETQYF
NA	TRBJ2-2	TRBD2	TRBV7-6	TGTGCCAGCAGCTCCCCCGGAGCGGGAGGAACGAACACCGGGGAGCTGTTTTTT	CASSSPGAGGTNTGELFF
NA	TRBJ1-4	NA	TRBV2	TGTGCCAGCAGCAGGGGACCCTCCGTTAATGAAAAACTGTTTTTT	CASSRGPSVNEKLFF
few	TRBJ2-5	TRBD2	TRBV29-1	TGCAGCGTTGAAGATCAAGAACTAGCGGGAGCGGAGACCCAGTACTTC	CSVEDQELAGAETQYF
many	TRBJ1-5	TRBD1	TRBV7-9	TGTGCCAGCAGCGACACGGGACAGACATATAGCAATCAGCCCCAGCATTTT	CASSDTGQTYSNQPQHF
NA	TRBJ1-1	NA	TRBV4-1	TGCGCCAGCAGAAACAGGCCCATGAACACTGAAGCTTTCTTT	CASRNRPMNTEAFF
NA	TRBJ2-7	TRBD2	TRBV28	TGTGCCAGCAGCCAGGCGGGGGTACGCCACGAGCAGTACTTC	CASSQAGVRHEQYF
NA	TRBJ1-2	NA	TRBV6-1	TGTGCCAGCAGTTTTAATAGGAACAGGGTAGGGTTCTATGGCTACACCTTC	CASSFNRNRVGFYGYTF
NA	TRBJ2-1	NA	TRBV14	TGTGCCAGCAGCCAAGACTGGGGTAGTTCCTCCTACAATGAGCAGTTCTTC	CASSQDWGSSSYNEQFF
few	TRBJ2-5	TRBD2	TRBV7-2	TGTGCCAGCAGCTTAGTAATAGCGGGAGGTGATCAAGAGACCCAGTACTTC	CASSLVIAGGDQETQYF
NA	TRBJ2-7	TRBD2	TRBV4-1	TGCGCCAGCAGCCAAGAAGCGGGGAGGGCCGAAGCCTACGAGCAGTACTTC	CASSQEAGRAEAYEQYF
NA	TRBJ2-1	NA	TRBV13	TGTGCCAGCAGCCCGACCCGCTCCTACAATGAGCAGTTCTTC	CASSPTRSYNEQFF
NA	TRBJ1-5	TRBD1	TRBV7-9	TGTGCCAGCAGCTTAGAAAACAGGGGGCCTCAGCCCCAGCATTTT	CASSLENRGPQPQHF
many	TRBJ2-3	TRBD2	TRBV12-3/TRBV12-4	TGTGCCAGCAGTGAGGGACTAGCGGGGATTACAGATACGCAGTATTTT	CASSEGLAGITDTQYF
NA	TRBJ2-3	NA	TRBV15	TGTGCCACCAAGGCAACCTCGGGGGAGGCAGATACGCAGTATTTT	CATKATSGEADTQYF
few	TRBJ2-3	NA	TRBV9	TGTGCCAGCAGCGTAACGGGCCACGGCACAGATACGCAGTATTTT	CASSVTGHGTDTQYF
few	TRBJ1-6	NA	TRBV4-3	TGCGCCAGCAGCCAAGATGGCGGGGGGGGGTCACCCCTCCACTTT	CASSQDGGGGSPLHF
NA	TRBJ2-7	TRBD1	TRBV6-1	TGTGCCAGCACCGAGTGGACAGGGGGCTTGAACGAGCAGTACTTC	CASTEWTGGLNEQYF